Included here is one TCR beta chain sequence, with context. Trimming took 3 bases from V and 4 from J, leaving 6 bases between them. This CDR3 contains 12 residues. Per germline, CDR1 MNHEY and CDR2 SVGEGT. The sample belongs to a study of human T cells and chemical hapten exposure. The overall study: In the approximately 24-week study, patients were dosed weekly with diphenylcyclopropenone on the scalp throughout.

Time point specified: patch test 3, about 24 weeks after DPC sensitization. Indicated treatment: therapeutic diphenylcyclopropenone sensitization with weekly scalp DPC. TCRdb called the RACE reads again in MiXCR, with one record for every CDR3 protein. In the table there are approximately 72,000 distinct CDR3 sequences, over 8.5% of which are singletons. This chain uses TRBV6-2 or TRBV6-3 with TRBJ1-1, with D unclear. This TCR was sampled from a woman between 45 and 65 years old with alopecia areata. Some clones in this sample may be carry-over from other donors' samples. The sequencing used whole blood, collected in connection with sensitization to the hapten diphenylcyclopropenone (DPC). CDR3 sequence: CASSYDLTEAFF. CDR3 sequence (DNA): TGTGCCAGCAGTTATGATCTCACTGAAGCTTTCTTT.